One and the same sample provided the 11 T cell receptor beta chains below, sequenced in a study of blood T cell repertoires in COVID-19. The assay was immunoSEQ multiplex PCR, and TCRdb's table has in-frame clones only and misses some. This sample yields about 380,000 clones, of which 88% are seen a single time; less than 1.5% belongs to the top ten. Sequenced sample: PBMCs or T cells enriched from blood (not recorded which). The receptors were sampled from a young woman who had recovered from COVID-19.

Remarks on this clone: The junction departs from the called germline gene at one end, perhaps through a read error. The chain recombines TRBV7-7 with TRBJ2-2; 7 nucleotides align to TRBD2. Germline CDR1 is SSHAT and CDR2 is FNYEAQ (reference sequence). The CDR3 length is 16 residues. The CDR3 DNA reads TGTGCTAGCAGCTTAGCCGTGGGAGGGCCCACCGGGGAGCTGTTTTTT. It is translated as CASSLAVGGPTGELFF.

The J gene is TRBJ2-5, the V gene TRBV7-9; 9 nucleotides agree with TRBD2. The CDR3 spans 17 residues. J lost 4 bases, V lost 5 bases, and 14 bases had no gene match. Germline assignment: CDR1 SEHNR and CDR2 FQNEAQ (reference sequence). The CDR3: CASSPPFVGLAPETQYF. The DNA for the CDR3 is TGTGCCAGCAGCCCCCCTTTCGTGGGACTAGCCCCAGAGACCCAGTACTTC.

This clone showed up just a few times. The chain links TRBV27 to TRBJ2-2; 8 nucleotides match TRBD1. The germline V gene encodes CDR1 MNHEY and CDR2 SMNVEV (reference sequence). The CDR3 is 16 amino acids. V trimming: 6 bases; J trimming: 3 bases; junction bases outside the gene matches: 9. The CDR3: CASRLRGTGYTGELFF. CDR3 coding DNA: TGTGCCAGCAGGCTGAGAGGGACAGGTTACACCGGGGAGCTGTTTTTT.

This clone was found once. In DNA form, the CDR3 reads TGTGCCAGCAGCTTAGTCTTGGGGGGAAACTCCTACGAGCAGTACTTC. Translation gives CASSLVLGGNSYEQYF. V gene TRBV7-2 combines with J gene TRBJ2-7; a weak D match, TRBD2 (6 bases). V shed 1 base and J shed 0 bases, with 13 bases lying between them. The CDR3 loop spans 16 amino acids. CDR1 is SGHTA and CDR2 is FQGNSA in the germline V gene.

This chain uses TRBV29-1 with TRBJ1-1, with a possible D match to TRBD1 (5 bases). Between the trimmed V and J ends, which lost 7 bases and 4 bases, there was a span of 16 bases. The germline V gene encodes CDR1 SQVTM and CDR2 ANQGSEA. CDR3 size: 13 residues. The CDR3 DNA reads TGCAGCGCCGTGGGGCCGCGCAGCACTGAAGCTTTCTTT. This encodes CSAVGPRSTEAFF.

Only one count was recorded for this clone. This sequence joins TRBV11-2 and TRBJ1-4, with a possible D match to TRBD1 (6 bases). Trimming stripped 3 bases from V and 11 bases from J, with 16 bases between. The CDR3 sequence is 14 residues long. Germline values: CDR1 SGHAT, CDR2 FQNNGV. CDR3 in amino acids: CASSFPSAQGKLFF. Written as DNA, the CDR3 is TGTGCCAGCAGCTTTCCATCTGCTCAGGGGAAACTGTTTTTT.

The rearrangement uses TRBV25-1 and TRBJ2-1; D is unclear. Between the trimmed V and J ends, which lost 2 bases and 8 bases, there was a span of 13 bases. The CDR3 is made up of 14 amino acids. The germline CDR1 and CDR2 sequences are MGHDK and SYGVNS. CDR3 region: CASSEALMRHEQFF. CDR3 sequence (DNA): TGTGCCAGCAGTGAAGCCTTAATGCGCCATGAGCAGTTCTTC.

This sequence joins TRBV9 and TRBJ1-5, with D perhaps matching TRBD1 (5 bases). V was trimmed by 0 bases and J by 6 bases, leaving 10 bases between them. The CDR3 is made up of 14 amino acids. Germline V gene lookup returns CDR1 SGDLS and CDR2 YYNGEE. This CDR3 is CASSVAGRGQPQHF. The CDR3 region has the DNA TGTGCCAGCAGCGTAGCAGGGAGGGGTCAGCCCCAGCATTTT.

The chain recombines TRBV9 with TRBJ2-7, with D unclear. The V and J ends lost 3 bases and 10 bases respectively, with 14 bases between them. Germline V lookup: CDR1 SGDLS, CDR2 YYNGEE. There are 12 residues in the CDR3. The DNA for the CDR3 is TGTGCCAGCAGCGGCCGGAGCCTGGTACAGTACTTC. Its protein product is CASSGRSLVQYF.

Written as DNA, the CDR3 is TGTGCCAGCAGTGAATTCGGAGGGGCGAACACTGAAGCTTTCTTT. This encodes CASSEFGGANTEAFF. The rearrangement links TRBV6-1 to TRBJ1-1, with a possible D match to TRBD1 (5 bases). This CDR3 contains 15 residues. Trimming pared 2 bases from V and 1 base from J, leaving 11 bases between. Germline V lookup: CDR1 MNHNS, CDR2 SASEGT.

The CDR3 DNA follows: TGTGCCTGGAGTGCCCGTAGGGACAGGGCCTATGGCTACACCTTC. This translates into CAWSARRDRAYGYTF. The rearrangement uses TRBV30 and TRBJ1-2; 9 positions agree with TRBD1. CDR1 and CDR2 from the germline V gene are GTSNPN and SVGIG (reference sequence). J gave up 4 bases and V 1 base, and 7 bases lay outside the gene matches. CDR3 size: 15 residues.